Many counts were recorded for the clone carrying this T cell receptor (beta chain). Its antigen is undetermined. This CDR3 is built from 15 residues. Trimming cost V 8 bases and J 3 bases, with 20 bases left between them. The germline CDR1 and CDR2 sequences are MNHEY and SMNVEV (reference sequence). By two-round multiplex PCR, the TCR beta CDR3 was amplified from genomic DNA. First-round PCR used primers specific to each TRBV and TRBJ gene. TCRdb re-derived calls from the multiplex PCR reads in MiXCR, one entry per CDR3 protein. This table has some 27,000 distinct CDR3 sequences, roughly 40% appearing once. The source of the sample is a study of prognosis after radiotherapy for stage I lung cancer. Study details: In total, approximately 13 men and roughly six women took part as patients, aged roughly 53 to 84 with a median of around 70 years.

Overall study results and limits: Reportedly, TRBV and TRBJ gene usage varied with metastasis presence.

This clonotype was sampled from a donor over 45 with non-small cell lung cancer. The sequences come from PBMCs, collected before or after stereotactic body radiation therapy (not recorded which). The chain has TRBV27 and TRBJ2-7, with a tentative D call TRBD2 (6 bases). The CDR3 loop reads CASGTQRYGGYEQYF. DNA for the CDR3: TGTGCCAGCGGGACTCAGAGATACGGAGGCTACGAGCAGTACTTC.